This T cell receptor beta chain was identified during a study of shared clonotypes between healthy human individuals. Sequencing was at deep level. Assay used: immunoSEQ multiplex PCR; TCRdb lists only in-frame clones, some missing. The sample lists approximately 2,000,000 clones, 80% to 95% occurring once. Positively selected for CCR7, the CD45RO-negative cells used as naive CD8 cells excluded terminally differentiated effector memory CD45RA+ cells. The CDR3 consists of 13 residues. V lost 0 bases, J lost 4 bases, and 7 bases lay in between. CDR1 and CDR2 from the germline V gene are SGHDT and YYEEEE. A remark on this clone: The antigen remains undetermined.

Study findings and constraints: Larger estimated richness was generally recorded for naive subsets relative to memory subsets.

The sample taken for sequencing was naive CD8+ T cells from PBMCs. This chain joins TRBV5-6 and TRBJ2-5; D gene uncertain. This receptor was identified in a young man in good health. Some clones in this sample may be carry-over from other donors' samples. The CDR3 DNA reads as TGTGCCAGCAGCTTGGCTTTGGGAGAGACCCAGTACTTC. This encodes CASSLALGETQYF.